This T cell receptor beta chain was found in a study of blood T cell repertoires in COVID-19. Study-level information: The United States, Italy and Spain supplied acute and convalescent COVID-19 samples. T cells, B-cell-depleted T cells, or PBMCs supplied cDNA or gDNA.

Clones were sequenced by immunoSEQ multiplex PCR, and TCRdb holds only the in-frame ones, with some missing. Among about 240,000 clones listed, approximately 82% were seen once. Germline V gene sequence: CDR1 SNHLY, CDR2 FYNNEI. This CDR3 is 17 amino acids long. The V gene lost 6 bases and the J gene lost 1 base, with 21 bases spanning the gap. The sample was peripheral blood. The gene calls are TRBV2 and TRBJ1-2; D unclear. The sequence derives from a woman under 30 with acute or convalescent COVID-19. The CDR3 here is CASRNRISLPDNYGYTF. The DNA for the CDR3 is TGTGCCAGCAGAAACAGAATCTCCCTACCCGATAACTATGGCTACACCTTC.